This T cell receptor (beta chain) was obtained from a study of monozygotic twins with inflammatory bowel disease. Findings and limits, study-wide: Individual T cell subtypes were not distinguishable. TCRbeta diversity (inverse Simpson) was lower in IBD patients than in healthy co-twins. Twins with IBD had fewer clonotypes in common with others than healthy twins, particularly during disease activity.

The CDR3 contains 15 residues. Germline V lookup: CDR1 SGHRS, CDR2 YFSETQ. Comment on this clonotype: Its antigen is not known.

For every TCR library, roughly 3.5 ug of total RNA was used. One entry per CDR3 protein, without DNA, is what TCRdb gives after re-calling the 5' RACE reads. The listing records over 130,000 distinct CDR3 sequences. This receptor was identified in a human donor with ulcerative colitis or Crohn's disease, or a healthy co-twin of an affected twin (not recorded which). Sample: blood. V gene TRBV5-1 combines with J gene TRBJ1-4. CDR3 protein: CASSLGPATNEKLFF.